Each of the 17 T cell receptor beta chains below was sequenced from the same sample in a study of OX40 agonist ivuxolimab in advanced cancers. The assay was immunoSEQ multiplex PCR, and TCRdb's table has in-frame clones only and misses some. The sample includes about 59,000 clones, 75% to 90% of them seen just once. The source was CD4+ or CD8+ T cells sorted from blood, collected in a trial of the OX40 agonist ivuxolimab. Every receptor here comes from an adult with an advanced solid tumor such as melanoma, head and neck, liver or kidney cancer.

The sample holds one count of this clone. This rearrangement joins TRBV28 to TRBJ1-2; 7 bases match TRBD1. Germline V gene lookup returns CDR1 MDHEN and CDR2 SYDVKM. Trimming took 5 bases from V and 11 from J; bases not matched to a gene: 11. There are 13 residues in the CDR3. As DNA, the CDR3 is TGTGCCAGCAGTCCCTTAATCCAGGGGGGATACACCTTC. Translation gives CASSPLIQGGYTF.

This chain connects TRBV7-6 to TRBJ1-4; D gene uncertain. CDR3 size: 14 residues. Germline V gives CDR1 SGHVS, CDR2 FNYEAQ. The V and J ends lost 1 base and 7 bases respectively, with 10 bases between them. The CDR3 DNA follows: TGTGCCAGCAGCTTAGGCAGGTTTGGTGAAAAACTGTTTTTT. Translating gives CASSLGRFGEKLFF.

The V gene is TRBV7-9, the J gene TRBJ2-3, with D perhaps matching TRBD1 or TRBD2 (5 bases each). The V gene's germline CDR1 is SEHNR and CDR2 FQNEAQ (reference sequence). This CDR3 has 15 amino acids. The germline V and J ends were trimmed by 5 bases and 4 bases, with 16 bases remaining between them. DNA for the CDR3: TGTGCCAGCAGCCCTCGGGACCTAGTACCAGATACGCAGTATTTT. Residues: CASSPRDLVPDTQYF.

This sequence joins TRBV5-4 and TRBJ2-6, with a possible D match to TRBD2 (6 bases). The CDR3 extends over 17 amino acids. The V and J ends lost 1 base and 0 bases respectively, with 11 bases between them. CDR1 SGHNT and CDR2 YYREEE come from the germline V gene (reference sequence). The CDR3: CASSLLALSSGANVLTF. The CDR3, as DNA: TGTGCCAGCAGCTTGCTAGCGTTAAGCTCTGGGGCCAACGTCCTGACTTTC.

This chain joins TRBV28 and TRBJ1-4, with 9 bases aligning to TRBD1. CDR3 length equals 15 residues. The V and J ends lost 7 bases and 9 bases, in that order; junction bases with no gene match: 12. Germline-derived CDR1 and CDR2 are MDHEN and SYDVKM. CDR3 coding DNA: TGTGCCAGCACCACACCACAGGGGGCTTTGAAAAAACTGTTTTTT. Translating it yields CASTTPQGALKKLFF. Based on the CDR3 plus reference TRBV28 and TRBJ1-4, the full variable domain is DVKVTQSSRYLVKRTGEKVFLECVQDMDHENMFWYRQDPGLGLRLIYFSYDVKMKEKGDIPEGYSVSREKKERFSLILESASTNQTSMYLCASTTPQGALKKLFFGSGTQLSVL.

The chain has TRBV14 and TRBJ1-1; 10 bases fit TRBD1. The germline CDR1 and CDR2 sequences are SGHDN and FVKESK. J was trimmed by 4 bases and V by 5 bases; bases with no gene match: 4. The CDR3 contains 14 residues. Here the CDR3 reads CASSWDRGGTEAFF. In nucleotides, the CDR3 is TGTGCCAGCAGCTGGGACAGGGGCGGCACTGAAGCTTTCTTT.

This chain connects TRBV30 to TRBJ1-4; D unclear. V shed 3 bases and J shed 6 bases, with 8 bases lying between them. Germline loops: CDR1 GTSNPN, CDR2 SVGIG (reference sequence). The CDR3 consists of 12 residues. The DNA for the CDR3 is TGTGCCTGGAGCGGCTCGCATGAAAAACTGTTTTTT. It is translated as CAWSGSHEKLFF.

The table lists this clone with a few counts. The V and J genes are TRBV25-1 and TRBJ1-2; a weak D match, TRBD1 (6 bases). Per germline, CDR1 MGHDK and CDR2 SYGVNS. Trimming shortened V by 6 bases and J by 3 bases, and 17 bases separated the two germline ends. This CDR3 is built from 15 residues. The DNA of the CDR3 is TGTGCCAGCAGGGGATCTGTGGGGGGCGACTATGGCTACACCTTC. Translated, it gives CASRGSVGGDYGYTF.

The CDR3 here is CASSPGQLYEQYF. For the CDR3, the DNA is TGTGCCAGCAGTCCGGGACAGCTCTACGAGCAGTACTTC. The chain joins TRBV6-5 to TRBJ2-7, with 7 bases that match TRBD1. The CDR3 covers 13 residues. V gave up 5 bases and J gave up 3 bases; unmatched junction bases: 4. Germline assignment: CDR1 MNHEY and CDR2 SVGAGI.

The V call is TRBV28, the J call TRBJ2-1; TRBD2 agrees at 8 bases. V shed 8 bases, J shed 2 bases, and the junction held 5 bases outside the gene matches. Germline loops: CDR1 MDHEN, CDR2 SYDVKM. The CDR3 is 14 residues long. CDR3 in DNA: TGTGCCAGCCGGGGGGGGAGAACCTACAATGAGCAGTTCTTC. It translates to CASRGGRTYNEQFF.

The rearrangement links TRBV11-2 to TRBJ2-7, with D tentatively TRBD1 (5 bases). The CDR3 is 16 residues long. Germline V gene lookup returns CDR1 SGHAT and CDR2 FQNNGV. The V and J ends lost 5 bases and 0 bases respectively, with 17 bases between them. The CDR3 region has the DNA TGTGCCAGCAGCGCCTCAGGACAACAAGGCTCCTACGAGCAGTACTTC. Translated, it gives CASSASGQQGSYEQYF. Together with reference TRBV11-2 and TRBJ2-7, the CDR3 gives the full variable domain: EAGVAQSPRYKIIEKRQSVAFWCNPISGHATLYWYQQILGQGPKLLIQFQNNGVVDDSQLPKDRFSAERLKGVDSTLKIQPAKLEDSAVYLCASSASGQQGSYEQYFGPGTRLTVT.

In this sample, this clone turned up once. V usage is TRBV5-1 and J usage is TRBJ2-3; 7 nucleotides match TRBD2. The CDR3 length is 15 residues. The germline CDR1 and CDR2 sequences are SGHRS and YFSETQ. The trim removed 4 bases at V and 6 bases at J, leaving 11 bases unmatched. CDR3 protein: CASSPGGSVGDTQYF. In DNA, the CDR3 is TGCGCCAGCAGCCCGGGGGGTTCTGTGGGCGATACGCAGTATTTT.

A remark on this clone: A junction end diverges from the germline sequence, so it may reflect a read error. The rearrangement joins TRBV9 to TRBJ2-7; 14 bases are a match to TRBD2. Per germline, CDR1 SGDLS and CDR2 YYNGEE. CDR3 length: 14 residues. The CDR3 DNA reads as TGTGCCAGCAGCGCCGGACTAGCGGGAGGCCGGGAGCACTTC. This sequence encodes CASSAGLAGGREHF.

This chain uses TRBV19 with TRBJ2-5, with D possibly TRBD2 on 5 matching bases. Trimming pared 2 bases from V and 1 base from J, leaving 14 bases between. CDR1 and CDR2 from the germline V gene are LNHDA and SQIVND (reference sequence). This CDR3 has 16 amino acids. The CDR3 DNA is TGTGCCAGTAGTATACAATCAGGAGCGGCCCAAGAGACCCAGTACTTC. Translated, it gives CASSIQSGAAQETQYF.

This chain uses TRBV5-4 with TRBJ1-1; 7 bases fit TRBD1. The CDR3 has 12 amino acids. The V gene end was trimmed by 0 bases and the J gene end by 11 bases; junction bases not matched to a gene: 4. CDR1 and CDR2 from the germline V gene are SGHNT and YYREEE (reference sequence). The CDR3 coding sequence is TGTGCCAGCAGCTTGGGGGGACAGCGGGCTTTCTTT. Protein: CASSLGGQRAFF.

The chain couples TRBV7-2 to TRBJ2-3, with 8 positions matching TRBD2. The J segment lost 0 bases and the V segment lost 2 bases, leaving 1 base of the junction unmatched. The germline V gene encodes CDR1 SGHTA and CDR2 FQGNSA. The length of the CDR3 is 15 residues. CDR3: CASSLWTSSTDTQYF. The DNA of the CDR3 is TGTGCCAGCAGCTTATGGACTAGCAGCACAGATACGCAGTATTTT.

The chain combines TRBV7-2 with TRBJ2-7; D is unclear. V lost 5 bases and J lost 0, with 2 bases in between. Germline V gene data show CDR1 as SGHTA and CDR2 as FQGNSA. The CDR3 sequence is 11 residues long. For the CDR3, the DNA is TGTGCCAGCAGCATCTCCTACGAGCAGTACTTC. It yields the protein CASSISYEQYF.